This entry lists 24 T cell receptor beta chains sequenced from one sample in a study of T cell responses to AZD1222 COVID-19 vaccine. Method: immunoSEQ multiplex PCR; TCRdb's copy keeps in-frame clones and lacks some. The table has more than 85,000 clones, around 87% seen once. Source: peripheral blood, taken 28 days after the second AZD1222 dose. The receptors shown here come from an adult who received the AZD1222 COVID-19 vaccine.

The chain couples TRBV30 to TRBJ1-1; weak D call: TRBD1 (6 bases). The CDR3 consists of 13 residues. Germline-derived CDR1 and CDR2 are GTSNPN and SVGIG (reference sequence). With 4 bases removed from V and 1 base from J, the gap between germline ends came to 10 bases. CDR3 nucleotide sequence: TGTGCCTGGACCCAGGGGCAGAACACTGAAGCTTTCTTT. Translated, it gives CAWTQGQNTEAFF.

V usage is TRBV24-1 and J usage is TRBJ1-5; D unclear. The V end lost 4 bases, the J end lost 4 bases, and 10 bases lay between the germline ends. The CDR3 has 14 residues. CDR1 is KGHDR and CDR2 is SFDVKD in the germline V gene. CDR3 amino acids: CATSDTHRNQPQHF. In DNA form, the CDR3 reads TGTGCCACCAGTGACACTCACCGGAATCAGCCCCAGCATTTT.

The V call is TRBV9, the J call TRBJ2-3, with D perhaps assigned TRBD1 or TRBD2 (6 bases each). Trimming removed 5 bases from V and 5 bases from J, with 18 bases in between. From germline, CDR1 is SGDLS and CDR2 YYNGEE. The length of the CDR3 is 15 residues. CDR3: CASRALWGAGDTQYF. CDR3 in DNA: TGTGCCAGCAGGGCTCTGTGGGGGGCTGGAGATACGCAGTATTTT.

The V and J genes are TRBV6-5 and TRBJ1-4; weak D call: TRBD1 (5 bases). The V gene's germline CDR1 is MNHEY and CDR2 SVGAGI. Deletions cut 6 bases from V and 0 bases from J, with 11 bases between. This CDR3 region has 15 residues. In DNA, the CDR3 is TGTGCCAGCAGAAGTCCGACAGCAACTAATGAAAAACTGTTTTTT. This gives the protein CASRSPTATNEKLFF.

This clone turned up a few times. CDR3 coding DNA: TGCGCCAGCAGCCAAGACCCTCGCCACCCTAGATACAATGAGCAGTTCTTC. Translating it yields CASSQDPRHPRYNEQFF. The rearrangement links TRBV4-3 to TRBJ2-1; D unclear. The V end was cut by 0 bases, the J end by 4 bases, with 16 bases between. Germline V CDR1 and CDR2: LGHNA, YSLEER. The CDR3 is 17 residues long.

V usage is TRBV7-9 and J usage is TRBJ2-3; 10 positions agree with TRBD2. CDR1 is SEHNR, CDR2 FQNEAQ, per germline (reference sequence). The CDR3 covers 16 residues. The V and J ends lost 1 base and 2 bases, in that order; junction bases with no gene match: 3. The CDR3 loop is CASSLVSGRTTDTQYF. The CDR3 region has the DNA TGTGCCAGCAGCTTAGTTAGCGGGAGGACCACAGATACGCAGTATTTT. The variable domain in full, completed from reference TRBV7-9 and TRBJ2-3, reads DTGVSQNPRHKITKRGQNVTFRCDPISEHNRLYWYRQTLGQGPEFLTYFQNEAQLEKSRLLSDRFSAERPKGSFSTLEIQRTEQGDSAMYLCASSLVSGRTTDTQYFGPGTRLTVL.

The table lists this clone with a count of one. In nucleotides, the CDR3 is TGTGCCAGCAGCGACAGGGCCAATGGCTACACCTTC. Residues: CASSDRANGYTF. The V gene is TRBV9, the J gene TRBJ1-2, with D perhaps matching TRBD1 (6 bases). CDR3 size: 12 residues. Germline assignment: CDR1 SGDLS and CDR2 YYNGEE. V shed 3 bases and J shed 6 bases, with 9 bases lying between them.

The chain couples TRBV19 to TRBJ2-2, with D perhaps matching TRBD1 (6 bases). V was clipped by 6 bases and J by 4 bases, with 18 bases between them. The CDR3 has 16 residues. CDR1 is LNHDA and CDR2 is SQIVND in the germline V gene (reference sequence). The CDR3, as DNA: TGTGCCAGTAGCCCACCCAGGGGAATGGGCACCGGGGAGCTGTTTTTT. Protein product: CASSPPRGMGTGELFF.

The rearrangement links TRBV10-3 to TRBJ2-5; no clear D gene. This CDR3 has 14 amino acids. Germline CDR1 is ENHRY and CDR2 is SYGVKD. The ends were cut back, 2 bases at V and 2 bases at J, with 9 bases in the middle. This chain's CDR3 is CAISEISSQETQYF. In nucleotides, the CDR3 is TGTGCCATCAGTGAGATAAGCAGTCAAGAGACCCAGTACTTC.

The rearrangement joins TRBV28 to TRBJ2-2; a possible D gene is TRBD2 (6 bases). The ends were cut back, 6 bases at V and 0 bases at J, with 17 bases in the middle. The CDR3 loop spans 17 amino acids. CDR1 MDHEN and CDR2 SYDVKM come from the germline V gene. The CDR3 DNA sequence: TGTGCCAGCAGATTCGGGAGAGGACGTACGAACACCGGGGAGCTGTTTTTT. As protein: CASRFGRGRTNTGELFF. Combining the CDR3 with reference TRBV28 and TRBJ2-2 gives the whole variable domain DVKVTQSSRYLVKRTGEKVFLECVQDMDHENMFWYRQDPGLGLRLIYFSYDVKMKEKGDIPEGYSVSREKKERFSLILESASTNQTSMYLCASRFGRGRTNTGELFFGEGSRLTVL.

The V call is TRBV6-2 or TRBV6-3, the J call TRBJ1-4, with unresolved D. Trimming took 6 bases from V and 8 from J, leaving 7 bases between them. Germline CDR1 and CDR2: MNHEY and SVGEGT. The CDR3 consists of 11 residues. The CDR3 DNA reads TGTGCCAGCAGCCAGTCAGAAAAACTGTTTTTT. It translates to CASSQSEKLFF.

This chain connects TRBV4-2 to TRBJ2-5, with D possibly being TRBD2 (5 bases). The V and J ends lost 1 base and 13 bases respectively, with 16 bases between them. Germline CDR1 and CDR2: LGHNA and YNFKEQ. CDR3 size: 13 residues. CDR3 DNA: TGTGCCAGCAGCCAAGCTCCGGGGAAACGTCCGTACTTC. Its protein is CASSQAPGKRPYF.

The V and J genes are TRBV14 and TRBJ2-7; D is unclear. There are 14 residues in the CDR3. Germline-derived CDR1 and CDR2 are SGHDN and FVKESK. Deletions cut 0 bases from V and 6 bases from J, with 12 bases between. CDR3: CASSQDQTRAEQYF. The CDR3 nucleotides are TGTGCCAGCAGCCAAGATCAAACCCGGGCCGAGCAGTACTTC.

The J gene is TRBJ2-7, the V gene TRBV11-2; maybe TRBD2 (5 bases). The V gene's germline CDR1 is SGHAT and CDR2 FQNNGV. The CDR3 contains 13 residues. V was trimmed by 4 bases and J by 2 bases, leaving 9 bases between them. This CDR3 reads CASSYVEAYEQYF. CDR3 nucleotides: TGTGCCAGCAGCTACGTGGAGGCCTACGAGCAGTACTTC.

The gene calls are TRBV6-5 and TRBJ1-1, with 10 bases lining up with TRBD1. With 6 bases clipped from V and 1 base from J, the junction kept 5 bases outside the gene matches. Germline values: CDR1 MNHEY, CDR2 SVGAGI. CDR3 length: 15 amino acids. DNA for the CDR3: TGTGCCAGCAGCCACAGGACAGGGGGGAACACTGAAGCTTTCTTT. Amino acids: CASSHRTGGNTEAFF.

This chain uses TRBV7-8 with TRBJ1-6, with 8 bases identical to TRBD1. The CDR3 is made up of 17 amino acids. CDR1 is SGHVS, CDR2 FQNEAQ, per germline. The V gene end was trimmed by 0 bases and the J gene end by 10 bases; junction bases not matched to a gene: 11. The CDR3 sequence: CASSLAQANNRGSPLHF. The CDR3 bases are TGTGCCAGCAGCTTAGCCCAAGCTAATAACAGGGGGTCACCCCTCCACTTT.

The V gene is TRBV9, the J gene TRBJ2-1; 12 bases align to TRBD2. This CDR3 region has 16 residues. V shed 4 bases and J 8 bases; nucleotides not matched to a gene: 10. The germline CDR1 and CDR2 sequences are SGDLS and YYNGEE. CDR3 amino acids: CASSQGATSGSYEQFF. CDR3 nucleotides: TGTGCCAGCAGCCAGGGGGCGACTAGCGGGAGCTATGAGCAGTTCTTC.

This sequence joins TRBV12-3 or TRBV12-4 and TRBJ2-2; D gene uncertain. The CDR3 consists of 12 residues. Trimming took 4 bases from V and 7 from J, leaving 7 bases between them. The CDR3 sequence is CASSSLGGELFF. The CDR3 nucleotides read TGTGCCAGCAGTTCCCTTGGCGGGGAGCTGTTTTTT.

This clone was seen a handful of times. This chain connects TRBV6-2 or TRBV6-3 to TRBJ2-3; the D gene is possibly TRBD2 (6 bases). Trimming pared 2 bases from V and 0 bases from J, leaving 9 bases between. Germline loops: CDR1 MNHEY, CDR2 SVGEGT. The CDR3 spans 15 residues. CDR3 nucleotide sequence: TGTGCCAGCAGTTACACTGGACTAAGCACAGATACGCAGTATTTT. Its protein product is CASSYTGLSTDTQYF.

This clone was counted a single time. The chain joins TRBV14 to TRBJ2-5; no definite D call. Per germline, CDR1 SGHDN and CDR2 FVKESK. This CDR3 is 11 amino acids long. V was shortened by 5 bases and J by 4 bases, with 5 bases between the two germline ends. CDR3 sequence (DNA): TGTGCCAGCAGCTGGGGAGAGACCCAGTACTTC. Residues: CASSWGETQYF.

This chain links TRBV20-1 with TRBJ2-1; 7 bases agree with TRBD2. CDR3 length: 14 residues. CDR1 and CDR2 (germline): DFQATT, SNEGSKA (reference sequence). With V trimmed by 3 bases and J by 4 bases, 6 bases remained unmatched. The CDR3 region is CSASWPGGYNEQFF. CDR3 nucleotide sequence: TGCAGTGCTAGTTGGCCGGGGGGTTACAATGAGCAGTTCTTC.

The chain employs TRBV30 and TRBJ1-6; 9 bases line up with TRBD1. Germline V gene sequence: CDR1 GTSNPN, CDR2 SVGIG (reference sequence). The length of the CDR3 is 13 residues. V lost 5 bases to trimming and J lost 8 bases; unmatched junction nucleotides: 4. In DNA form, the CDR3 reads TGTGCCTGGCCTAGGACAGGGGATTCACCCCTCCACTTT. Its protein product is CAWPRTGDSPLHF.

J is TRBJ2-6 and V is TRBV18, with TRBD2 matching over 7 bases. The CDR3 sequence is 21 residues long. The germline gives CDR1 KGHSH, CDR2 LQKENI. V lost 1 base to trimming and J lost 0 bases; unmatched junction nucleotides: 15. The CDR3: CASSPLAARQGGSSGANVLTF. CDR3 nucleotides: TGTGCCAGCTCACCACTGGCCGCTCGGCAGGGAGGGAGCTCTGGGGCCAACGTCCTGACTTTC.

The V and J genes are TRBV12-2 and TRBJ2-7; the D call TRBD2 from the table was never checked on the DNA. TRBV12-2 is an annotated pseudogene. The CDR3 covers 18 residues. Here the CDR3 reads CASRFRASSSGVKYEQYF. The CDR3 nucleotides are TGTGCAAGTCGCTTCCGGGCCTCGTCTAGCGGGGTGAAATACGAGCAGTACTTC.